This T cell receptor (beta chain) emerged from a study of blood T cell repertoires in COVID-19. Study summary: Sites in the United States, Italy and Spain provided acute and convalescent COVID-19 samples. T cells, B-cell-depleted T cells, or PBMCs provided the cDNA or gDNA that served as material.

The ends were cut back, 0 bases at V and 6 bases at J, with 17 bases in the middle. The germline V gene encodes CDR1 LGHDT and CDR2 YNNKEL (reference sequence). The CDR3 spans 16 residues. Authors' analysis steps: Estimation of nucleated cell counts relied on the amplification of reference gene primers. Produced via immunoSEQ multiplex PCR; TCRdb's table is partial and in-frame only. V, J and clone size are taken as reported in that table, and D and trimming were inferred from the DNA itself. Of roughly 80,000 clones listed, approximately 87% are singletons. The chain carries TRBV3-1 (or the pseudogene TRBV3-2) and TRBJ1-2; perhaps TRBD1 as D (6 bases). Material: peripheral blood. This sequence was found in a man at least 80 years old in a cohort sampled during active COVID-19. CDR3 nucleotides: TGTGCCAGCAGCCAAGAGTACAATCGGGGGGCGAATGGCTACACCTTC. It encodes CASSQEYNRGANGYTF.